This T cell receptor beta chain was recorded in a study of T cell responses to AZD1222 COVID-19 vaccine. This table comes from immunoSEQ multiplex PCR, and its TCRdb copy is limited to in-frame clones, with some not included. The data show around 150,000 clones, with approximately 90% seen just once and roughly 4.5% held by the top ten. The CDR3 consists of 13 residues. Germline assignment: CDR1 SGHRS and CDR2 YFSETQ. V trimming: 7 bases; J trimming: 8 bases; junction bases outside the gene matches: 9. The input for sequencing was peripheral blood, taken on day 0 of MenACWY control vaccination. The chain joins TRBV5-1 to TRBJ2-4; 7 bases are shared with TRBD1. The clonotype comes from an adult in good health. In DNA form, the CDR3 reads TGCGCCAGCGCCTTAGGGGGCTTGGACATTCAGTACTTC. Translating gives CASALGGLDIQYF.